The 12 T cell receptor beta chains below come from one sample, sequenced in a study of shared clonotypes between healthy human individuals. The data were produced by immunoSEQ multiplex PCR, yet TCRdb's version contains in-frame clones alone and is incomplete. This repertoire shows roughly 760,000 clones, approximately 74% found once; its top ten account for approximately 1.7%. Sequencing input: memory CD4+ T cells sorted from blood. Subset denoted: CD45RA-negative fraction. The receptors originated from a young woman in good health.

The chain has TRBV29-1 and TRBJ2-6; D gene ambiguous. V dropped 6 bases and J dropped 0 bases, with 3 bases sitting between them. CDR3 size: 12 residues. Germline lookup yields CDR1 SQVTM and CDR2 ANQGSEA. The CDR3 bases are TGCAGCGTGCTCTCTGGGGCCAACGTCCTGACTTTC. As protein: CSVLSGANVLTF.

The CDR3 is CASSMNDPRTDTQYF. CDR3 coding DNA: TGCGCCAGCAGTATGAACGACCCACGCACAGATACGCAGTATTTT. The V and J genes are TRBV5-1 and TRBJ2-3, with D hard to call. The CDR3 loop spans 15 amino acids. Germline CDR1 SGHRS, CDR2 YFSETQ. Trimming pared 5 bases from V and 1 base from J, leaving 14 bases between.

This chain uses TRBV11-1 with TRBJ1-2, with D unclear. V was pared by 3 bases and J by 4 bases, with 12 bases between. The CDR3 is 14 amino acids. Germline-derived CDR1 and CDR2 are SGHAT and FQDESV (reference sequence). Here the CDR3 DNA reads TGTGCCAGCAGCTTTGGGGAAGGCCTCTATGGCTACACCTTC. Amino acid sequence: CASSFGEGLYGYTF. The full variable domain, rest sourced from reference TRBV11-1 and TRBJ1-2, is EAEVAQSPRYKITEKSQAVAFWCDPISGHATLYWYRQILGQGPELLVQFQDESVVDDSQLPKDRFSAERLKGVDSTLKIQPAELGDSAMYLCASSFGEGLYGYTFGSGTRLTVV.

The chain is built from TRBV19 and TRBJ1-4; 9 bases agree with TRBD1. The CDR3 has 15 amino acids. The germline CDR1 and CDR2 sequences are LNHDA and SQIVND (reference sequence). Trimming removed 5 bases from V and 8 bases from J; junction bases left unmatched: 9. The CDR3 is CASSHLTGGPEKLFF. DNA for the CDR3: TGTGCCAGTAGTCACCTTACAGGGGGCCCGGAAAAACTGTTTTTT.

V and J are TRBV2 and TRBJ2-7; TRBD2 matches at 9 bases. Unmatched junction bases numbered 3, after V lost 7 bases and J lost 2 bases. The CDR3 totals 13 residues. Germline lookup yields CDR1 SNHLY and CDR2 FYNNEI. CDR3 protein: CASNPSGAYEQYF. CDR3 coding DNA: TGTGCCAGCAACCCTAGCGGGGCCTACGAGCAGTACTTC.

The V gene is TRBV30, the J gene TRBJ2-1; D is possibly TRBD2 (6 bases). CDR1 and CDR2 from the germline V gene are GTSNPN and SVGIG (reference sequence). Trimming left V 5 bases short and J 7 bases short, with 18 bases between. CDR3 length equals 14 residues. CDR3 DNA: TGTGCCTGGGCCTCGGGGGTAGCGATGAATGAGCAGTTCTTC. It yields the protein CAWASGVAMNEQFF.

The chain is built from TRBV28 and TRBJ1-1; D ambiguous. CDR3 length: 12 residues. Trimming removed 1 base from V and 7 bases from J, with 7 bases in between. From germline, CDR1 is MDHEN and CDR2 SYDVKM. The CDR3 DNA sequence: TGTGCCAGCAGTTTATCCCGCGGTGAAGCTTTCTTT. It translates to CASSLSRGEAFF.

The V gene is TRBV2, the J gene TRBJ2-5; D is possibly TRBD2 (5 bases). The V gene's germline CDR1 is SNHLY and CDR2 FYNNEI. The length of the CDR3 is 15 residues. V lost 5 bases and J 2 bases, leaving 15 bases between the germline ends. The CDR3 region has the DNA TGTGCCAGCAGTCCCCAAGGACTTGTTCAAGAGACCCAGTACTTC. Amino acids: CASSPQGLVQETQYF.

This clone occurred a few times. The chain joins TRBV7-8 to TRBJ1-1; D call uncertain. The CDR3 is made up of 16 amino acids. Trimming took 2 bases from V and 7 from J, leaving 20 bases between them. Germline-derived CDR1 and CDR2 are SGHVS and FQNEAQ. CDR3 bases: TGTGCCAGCAGCTTAAGGGCAGCCCAATTGGGCCATGAAGCTTTCTTT. It codes for CASSLRAAQLGHEAFF.

This chain connects TRBV28 to TRBJ1-4; D is uncertain. The CDR3 spans 12 residues. Germline CDR1 reads MDHEN; CDR2 reads SYDVKM. Trimming shortened V by 6 bases and J by 6 bases, and 8 bases separated the two germline ends. The CDR3 sequence is CASSQADEKLFF. In nucleotides, the CDR3 is TGTGCCAGCAGCCAGGCCGATGAAAAACTGTTTTTT. The whole variable domain, filled in from reference TRBV28 and TRBJ1-4, reads DVKVTQSSRYLVKRTGEKVFLECVQDMDHENMFWYRQDPGLGLRLIYFSYDVKMKEKGDIPEGYSVSREKKERFSLILESASTNQTSMYLCASSQADEKLFFGSGTQLSVL.

The chain is built from TRBV2 and TRBJ1-1, with D unresolved. Trimming removed 6 bases from V and 1 base from J, with 9 bases in between. This CDR3 is 13 amino acids long. Per germline, CDR1 SNHLY and CDR2 FYNNEI. CDR3 loop: CASRASPNTEAFF. In DNA form, the CDR3 reads TGTGCCAGCAGGGCTTCGCCGAACACTGAAGCTTTCTTT. Full variable domain (rest looked up from reference TRBV2 and TRBJ1-1): EPEVTQTPSHQVTQMGQEVILRCVPISNHLYFYWYRQILGQKVEFLVSFYNNEISEKSEIFDDQFSVERPDGSNFTLKIRSTKLEDSAMYFCASRASPNTEAFFGQGTRLTVV.

This chain uses TRBV21-1 with TRBJ2-2; TRBD2 was called by the table and not checked on the DNA. TRBV21-1 is shown as a pseudogene. The length of the CDR3 is 18 residues. The CDR3 region has the DNA TGTGCCAGCAGCCCGCGGACTAGCGGGAGGGCTCCCACCGGGGAGCTGTTTTTT. This translates into CASSPRTSGRAPTGELFF.